This is a list of T cell receptor beta chains from one sample in a study of read filtering for tumor transcriptome and immune sequencing. TCRdb reprocessed the reads via MiXCR and lists one record per CDR3 protein. The sample comprises about 86,000 distinct CDR3 sequences, over 9% of which are singletons, and approximately 15% rests with the top ten. The sequencing sample was made of a population of CD138-negative cells sorted from bone marrow. The receptors come from a donor over 35 with multiple myeloma. CDR3s include the opening cysteine and the closing phenylalanine or tryptophan. The D gene is left open where the match is weak. Not all rows give a size; the values are once, few, many and, for expanded clones, a class.

D gene	V gene	J gene	clone size	CDR3 DNA	CDR3 protein
NA	TRBV9	TRBJ2-1	NA	TGTGTCAGCAGCGTCACCACCACTAGGGGCAATGAGCAGTTCTTC	CVSSVTTTRGNEQFF
TRBD2	TRBV12-3/TRBV12-4	TRBJ2-1	few	TGTGCCAGCAGCCCCGGGGGGGGGTACAATGAGCAGTTCTTC	CASSPGGGYNEQFF
NA	TRBV28	TRBJ2-5	many	TGTGCCAGCAAACAAGAGACCCAGTACTTC	CASKQETQYF
NA	TRBV10-3	TRBJ2-1	many	TGTGCCATCAGGACTGGGACCAATTCCAATGAGCAGTTCTTC	CAIRTGTNSNEQFF
NA	TRBV20-1	TRBJ2-1	NA	TGCAGTGCTAGAGATAGGGGCCATGAGCAGTTCTTC	CSARDRGHEQFF
TRBD2	TRBV11-3	TRBJ2-1	many	TGTGCCAGCAGCTCCGTAGCGGGCTTCGACAATGAGCAGTTCTTC	CASSSVAGFDNEQFF
NA	TRBV2	TRBJ2-1	many	TGTGCCAGCAGTGAAACAGACCTAACGCAGTTCTTC	CASSETDLTQFF
TRBD2	TRBV20-1	TRBJ2-7	many	TGCAGTGCTAGAGACTCCCCCGGGGAGGGATACGAGCAGTACTTC	CSARDSPGEGYEQYF
TRBD1	TRBV5-1	TRBJ2-1	many	TGCGCCAGCTCTACTCAGGGGGCTTCCTACAATGAGCAGTTCTTC	CASSTQGASYNEQFF
TRBD1	TRBV20-1	TRBJ1-5	many	TGCAGTGCGGGACAGCCAAATAGCAATCAGCCCCAGCATTTT	CSAGQPNSNQPQHF
TRBD2	TRBV18	TRBJ2-7	many	TGTGCCAGCTCACCATCACCGGGACTAGCCGAGCAGTACTTC	CASSPSPGLAEQYF
TRBD2	TRBV7-6	TRBJ2-2	many	TGTGCCAGCAGCTCAGGACTAGCGGGGTGGGACACCGGGGAGCTGTTTTTT	CASSSGLAGWDTGELFF
NA	TRBV5-1	TRBJ1-2	many	TGCGCCAGCAGCTTGGCGGGGTTGCATGGCTACACCTTC	CASSLAGLHGYTF
NA	TRBV19	TRBJ2-2	many	TGTGCCAGTACCCTCGACCGGGGCTCCGGGGAGCTGTTTTTT	CASTLDRGSGELFF
NA	TRBV3-1	TRBJ2-3	many	TGTGCCAGCAGCCAAGGGGCCGACACAGATACGCAGTATTTT	CASSQGADTDTQYF
NA	TRBV14	TRBJ1-4	many	TGTGCCAGCAGCCCACGGATGGTTGAAAAACTGTTTTTT	CASSPRMVEKLFF
NA	TRBV28	TRBJ2-5	few	TGTGCCAGCAGCCCAACCCTGACAGGTTACCAAGAGATCCAGTACTTC	CASSPTLTGYQEIQYF
TRBD2	TRBV6-2/TRBV6-3	TRBJ2-1	many	TGTGCCAGCACCCTCCTCCTCGCGGGAGGTTTACATGAGCAGTTCTTC	CASTLLLAGGLHEQFF
NA	TRBV29-1	TRBJ1-2	many	TGCAGCGTTCTCTGGCAGGAAGGCTATGGCTACACCTTC	CSVLWQEGYGYTF
NA	TRBV7-9	TRBJ2-5	once	TGTGCCAGCAGCTTTACAGAGAGGGGGACCCAGTACTTC	CASSFTERGTQYF
NA	TRBV4-2	TRBJ2-1	many	TGTGCCAGCAGTCAGGACCGGACTATCCAGGATGAGCAGTTCTTC	CASSQDRTIQDEQFF
TRBD1	TRBV4-1	TRBJ1-2	many	TGCGCCAGCAGCCAGACAGGGGGCGCAGCCCCTAACTATGGCTACACCTTC	CASSQTGGAAPNYGYTF
NA	TRBV6-4	TRBJ2-3	NA	TGTGCCAGCCGTGAAAACCTACTTAATACGCAGTATTTT	CASRENLLNTQYF